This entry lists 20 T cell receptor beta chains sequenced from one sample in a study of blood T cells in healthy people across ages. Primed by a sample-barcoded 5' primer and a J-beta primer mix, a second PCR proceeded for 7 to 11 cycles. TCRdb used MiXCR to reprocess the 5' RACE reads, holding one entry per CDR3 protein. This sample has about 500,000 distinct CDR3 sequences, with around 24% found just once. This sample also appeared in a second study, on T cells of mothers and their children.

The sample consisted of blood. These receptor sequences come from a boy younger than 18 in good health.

Here the CDR3 reads CASSRGGGTGELFF. The DNA for the CDR3 is TGTGCCAGCAGCCGGGGCGGCGGCACCGGGGAGCTGTTTTTT. V gene TRBV14 combines with J gene TRBJ2-2; perhaps TRBD1 as D (5 bases). The CDR3 runs 14 residues. V gave up 4 bases and J gave up 4 bases, with 10 bases separating them. Per germline, CDR1 SGHDN and CDR2 FVKESK. Filled out from reference TRBV14 and TRBJ2-2, the complete variable domain reads EAGVTQFPSHSVIEKGQTVTLRCDPISGHDNLYWYRRVMGKEIKFLLHFVKESKQDESGMPNNRFLAERTGGTYSTLKVQPAELEDSGVYFCASSRGGGTGELFFGEGSRLTVL.

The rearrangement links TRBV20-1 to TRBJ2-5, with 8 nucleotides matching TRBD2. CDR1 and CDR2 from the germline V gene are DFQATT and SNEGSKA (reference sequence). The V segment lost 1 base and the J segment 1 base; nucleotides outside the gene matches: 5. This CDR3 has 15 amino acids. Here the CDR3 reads CSARVIAGPQETQYF. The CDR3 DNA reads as TGCAGTGCTAGAGTCATAGCGGGGCCCCAAGAGACCCAGTACTTC.

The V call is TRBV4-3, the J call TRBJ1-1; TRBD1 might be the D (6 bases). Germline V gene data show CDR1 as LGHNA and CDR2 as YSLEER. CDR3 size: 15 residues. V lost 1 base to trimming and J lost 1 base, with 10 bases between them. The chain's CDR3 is CASSQGYRANTEAFF. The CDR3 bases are TGCGCCAGCAGCCAAGGATACAGGGCGAACACTGAAGCTTTCTTT.

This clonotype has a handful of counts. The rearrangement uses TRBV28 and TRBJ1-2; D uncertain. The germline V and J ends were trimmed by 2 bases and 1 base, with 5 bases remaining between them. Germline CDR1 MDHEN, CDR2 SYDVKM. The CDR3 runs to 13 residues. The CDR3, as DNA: TGTGCCAGCAGTTTAATCAGTAACTATGGCTACACCTTC. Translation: CASSLISNYGYTF.

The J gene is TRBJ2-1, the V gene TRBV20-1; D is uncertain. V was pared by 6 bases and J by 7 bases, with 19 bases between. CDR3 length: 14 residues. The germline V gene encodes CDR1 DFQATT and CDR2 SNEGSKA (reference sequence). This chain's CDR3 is CSAPPLLGRNEQFF. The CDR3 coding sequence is TGCAGTGCCCCTCCCCTACTGGGTCGAAATGAGCAGTTCTTC.

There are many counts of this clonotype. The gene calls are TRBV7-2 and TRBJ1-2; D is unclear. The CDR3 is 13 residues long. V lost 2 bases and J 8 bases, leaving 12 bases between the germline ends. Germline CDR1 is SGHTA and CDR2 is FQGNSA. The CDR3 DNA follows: TGTGCCAGCAGCTTAAGCGGCAGGTTGGGCTACACCTTC. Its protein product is CASSLSGRLGYTF.

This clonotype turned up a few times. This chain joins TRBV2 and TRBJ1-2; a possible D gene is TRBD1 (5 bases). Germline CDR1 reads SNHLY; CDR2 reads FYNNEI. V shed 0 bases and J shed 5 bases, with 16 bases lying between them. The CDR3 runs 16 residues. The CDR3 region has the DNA TGTGCCAGCAGTGAAGCGCCGGGACGGAAGATATATGGCTACACCTTC. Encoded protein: CASSEAPGRKIYGYTF.

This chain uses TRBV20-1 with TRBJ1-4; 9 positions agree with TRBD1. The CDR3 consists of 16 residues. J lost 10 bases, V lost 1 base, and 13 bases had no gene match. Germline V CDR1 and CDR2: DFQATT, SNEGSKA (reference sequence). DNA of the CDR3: TGCAGTGCTAGAGCGCGAAACCGGGACAGGGAGGGAAAACTGTTTTTT. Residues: CSARARNRDREGKLFF.

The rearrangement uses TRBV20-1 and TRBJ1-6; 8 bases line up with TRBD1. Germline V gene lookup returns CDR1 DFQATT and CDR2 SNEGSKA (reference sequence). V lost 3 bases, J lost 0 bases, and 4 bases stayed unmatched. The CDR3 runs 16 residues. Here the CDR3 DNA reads TGCAGTGCTAGGGGACAGGCGAGCTCCTATAATTCACCCCTCCACTTT. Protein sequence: CSARGQASSYNSPLHF.

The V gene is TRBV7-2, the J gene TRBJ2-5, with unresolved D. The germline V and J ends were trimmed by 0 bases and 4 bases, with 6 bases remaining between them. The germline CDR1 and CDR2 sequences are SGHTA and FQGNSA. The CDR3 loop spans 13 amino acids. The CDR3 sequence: CASSLALPETQYF. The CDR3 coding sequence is TGTGCCAGCAGCTTAGCGCTGCCAGAGACCCAGTACTTC.

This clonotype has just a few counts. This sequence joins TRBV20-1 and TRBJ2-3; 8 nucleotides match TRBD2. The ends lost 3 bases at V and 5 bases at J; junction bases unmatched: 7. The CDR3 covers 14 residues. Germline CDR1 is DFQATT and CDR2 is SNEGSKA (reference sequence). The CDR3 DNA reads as TGCAGTGCTAGGACCGGGGGGGCTGGAGATACGCAGTATTTT. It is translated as CSARTGGAGDTQYF.

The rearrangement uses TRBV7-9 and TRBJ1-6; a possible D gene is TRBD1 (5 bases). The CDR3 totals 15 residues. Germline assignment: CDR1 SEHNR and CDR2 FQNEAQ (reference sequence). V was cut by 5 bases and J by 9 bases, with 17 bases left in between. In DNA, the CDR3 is TGTGCCAGCAGCCCCGAGACAGCCGGTCGTTCACCCCTCCACTTT. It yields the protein CASSPETAGRSPLHF.

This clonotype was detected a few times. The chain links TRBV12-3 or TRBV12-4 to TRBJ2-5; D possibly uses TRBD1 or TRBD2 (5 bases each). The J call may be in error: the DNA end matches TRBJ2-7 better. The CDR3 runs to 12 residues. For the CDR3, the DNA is TGTGCCAGCAGGGGGGACGGTTTCGAGCAGTACTTC. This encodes CASRGDGFEQYF.

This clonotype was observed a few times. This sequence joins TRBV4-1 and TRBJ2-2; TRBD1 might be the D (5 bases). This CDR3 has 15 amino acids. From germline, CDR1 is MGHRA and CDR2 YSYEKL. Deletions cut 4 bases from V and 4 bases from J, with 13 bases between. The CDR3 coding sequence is TGCGCCAGCAGCCTCCAGGGTTTCGGCACCGGGGAGCTGTTTTTT. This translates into CASSLQGFGTGELFF.

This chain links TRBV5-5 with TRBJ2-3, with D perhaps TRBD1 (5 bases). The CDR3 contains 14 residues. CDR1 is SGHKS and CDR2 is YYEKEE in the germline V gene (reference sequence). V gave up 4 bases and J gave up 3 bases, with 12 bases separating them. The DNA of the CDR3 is TGTGCCAGCAGCGCCGACAGCTTAACAGATACGCAGTATTTT. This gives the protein CASSADSLTDTQYF.

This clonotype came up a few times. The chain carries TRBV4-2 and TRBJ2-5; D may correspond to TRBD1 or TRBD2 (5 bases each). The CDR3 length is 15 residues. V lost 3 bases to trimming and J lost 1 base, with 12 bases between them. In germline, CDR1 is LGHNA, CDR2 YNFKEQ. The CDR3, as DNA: TGTGCCAGCAGCCAGGCCGGGACGGCCCAAGAGACCCAGTACTTC. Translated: CASSQAGTAQETQYF.

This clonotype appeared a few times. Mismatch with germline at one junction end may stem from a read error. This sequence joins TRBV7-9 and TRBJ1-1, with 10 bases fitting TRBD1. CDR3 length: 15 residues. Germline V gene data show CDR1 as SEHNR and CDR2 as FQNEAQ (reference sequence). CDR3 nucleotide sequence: TGCGCCAGCAGCTATGACAGGGGGCGAGAAACTGAAGCTTTCTTT. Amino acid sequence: CASSYDRGRETEAFF. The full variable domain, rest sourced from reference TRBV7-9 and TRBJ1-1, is DTGVSQNPRHKITKRGQNVTFRCDPISEHNRLYWYRQTLGQGPEFLTYFQNEAQLEKSRLLSDRFSAERPKGSFSTLEIQRTEQGDSAMYLCASSYDRGRETEAFFGQGTRLTVV.

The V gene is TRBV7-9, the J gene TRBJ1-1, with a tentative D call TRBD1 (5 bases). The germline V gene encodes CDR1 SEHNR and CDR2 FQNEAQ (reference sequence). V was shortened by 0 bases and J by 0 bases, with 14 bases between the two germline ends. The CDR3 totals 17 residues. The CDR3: CASSLASRDGMNTEAFF. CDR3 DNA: TGTGCCAGCAGCTTAGCCTCTAGGGACGGAATGAACACTGAAGCTTTCTTT.

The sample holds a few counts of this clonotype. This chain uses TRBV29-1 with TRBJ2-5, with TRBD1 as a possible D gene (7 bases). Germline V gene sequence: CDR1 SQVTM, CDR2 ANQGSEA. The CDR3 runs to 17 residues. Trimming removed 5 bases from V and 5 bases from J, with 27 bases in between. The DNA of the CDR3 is TGCAGCGTTACCATCCGCCTGGGGGGACAGTTTAGGGAGACCCAGTACTTC. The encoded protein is CSVTIRLGGQFRETQYF.

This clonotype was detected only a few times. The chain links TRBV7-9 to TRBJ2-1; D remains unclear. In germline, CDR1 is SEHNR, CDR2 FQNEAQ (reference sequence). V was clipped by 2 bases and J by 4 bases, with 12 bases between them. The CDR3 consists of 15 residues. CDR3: CASSLSTRLYNEQFF. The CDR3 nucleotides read TGTGCCAGCAGCTTATCAACAAGATTGTACAATGAGCAGTTCTTC.